This is a list of T cell receptor beta chains from one sample in a study of blood T cell repertoires in COVID-19. Sequencing was performed with immunoSEQ multiplex PCR; in TCRdb, only in-frame clones are kept and a portion is missing. The table lists around 210,000 clones, almost 85% of them singletons. Specimen: peripheral blood. The receptors were gathered from a man between 50 and 59 years old with COVID-19, enrolled during active disease. The CDR3 runs from the conserved cysteine through the conserved F or W. The D gene is left open where the match is weak. For some rows the clone size is stated as once, few or many, or as a class when expanded; others skip it.

d_gene: NA; abundance: NA; j_gene: TRBJ2-7; len: 14; v_gene: TRBV12-5; CDR3aa: CASGLQPGTYEQYF; CDR3nt: TGTGCTAGTGGTTTGCAGCCAGGGACCTACGAGCAGTACTTC
d_gene: TRBD1; abundance: NA; j_gene: TRBJ1-2; len: 13; v_gene: TRBV10-2; CDR3aa: CASSEPRGFGYTF; CDR3nt: TGCGCCAGCAGTGAGCCCAGGGGGTTTGGCTACACCTTC
d_gene: TRBD1; abundance: NA; j_gene: TRBJ1-1; len: 14; v_gene: TRBV7-8; CDR3aa: CASSLGDRNTEAFF; CDR3nt: TGTGCCAGCAGCTTAGGGGACAGGAACACTGAAGCTTTCTTT
d_gene: NA; abundance: NA; j_gene: TRBJ1-4; len: 14; v_gene: TRBV5-1; CDR3aa: CASSLGGLNEKLFF; CDR3nt: TGCGCCAGCAGCTTGGGGGGACTTAATGAAAAACTGTTTTTT
d_gene: TRBD1; abundance: NA; j_gene: TRBJ2-5; len: 15; v_gene: TRBV2; CDR3aa: CASRPGTGGWETQYF; CDR3nt: TGTGCCAGCAGGCCCGGGACAGGGGGCTGGGAGACCCAGTACTTC
d_gene: TRBD1; abundance: NA; j_gene: TRBJ1-1; len: 12; v_gene: TRBV3-1/TRBV3-2; CDR3aa: CASSLTGAQAFF; CDR3nt: TGTGCCAGCAGCCTAACAGGGGCCCAAGCTTTCTTT
d_gene: TRBD2; abundance: NA; j_gene: TRBJ2-5; len: 15; v_gene: TRBV7-3; CDR3aa: CASSLRAAGFETQYF; CDR3nt: TGTGCCAGCAGCTTACGAGCAGCGGGGTTTGAGACCCAGTACTTC
d_gene: NA; abundance: NA; j_gene: TRBJ1-1; len: 14; v_gene: TRBV6-5; CDR3aa: CASSYSQPGAEAFF; CDR3nt: TGTGCCAGCAGTTACTCCCAGCCAGGGGCTGAAGCTTTCTTT
d_gene: TRBD1; abundance: many; j_gene: TRBJ2-5; len: 15; v_gene: TRBV6-5; CDR3aa: CASSFSEGQGATQYF; CDR3nt: TGTGCCAGCAGTTTCTCGGAAGGACAGGGCGCGACCCAGTACTTC
d_gene: TRBD2; abundance: NA; j_gene: TRBJ2-5; len: 15; v_gene: TRBV7-2; CDR3aa: CASSLLAGGRETQYF; CDR3nt: TGTGCCAGCAGCTTACTAGCGGGGGGGCGGGAGACCCAGTACTTC
d_gene: TRBD1; abundance: NA; j_gene: TRBJ2-5; len: 14; v_gene: TRBV2; CDR3aa: CASTRTGGQETQYF; CDR3nt: TGTGCCAGCACCCGGACAGGGGGCCAAGAGACCCAGTACTTC
d_gene: TRBD1; abundance: NA; j_gene: TRBJ1-1; len: 14; v_gene: TRBV9; CDR3aa: CASSVGNRGTEAFF; CDR3nt: TGTGCCAGCAGCGTAGGAAACAGGGGTACTGAAGCTTTCTTT
d_gene: NA; abundance: NA; j_gene: TRBJ1-1; len: 12; v_gene: TRBV18; CDR3aa: CASSPAGPEAFF; CDR3nt: TGTGCCAGCTCACCAGCGGGCCCTGAAGCTTTCTTT
d_gene: TRBD1; abundance: NA; j_gene: TRBJ2-7; len: 15; v_gene: TRBV3-1/TRBV3-2; CDR3aa: CASSHKGQGEYEQYF; CDR3nt: TGTGCCAGCAGCCACAAAGGACAGGGTGAATACGAGCAGTACTTC
d_gene: NA; abundance: NA; j_gene: TRBJ1-4; len: 15; v_gene: TRBV7-9; CDR3aa: CASSLGTARSEKLFF; CDR3nt: TGTGCCAGCAGCTTAGGGACAGCCCGGAGTGAAAAACTGTTTTTT
d_gene: NA; abundance: NA; j_gene: TRBJ1-4; len: 12; v_gene: TRBV28; CDR3aa: CASSSGVEKLFF; CDR3nt: TGTGCCAGCAGTTCGGGGGTCGAAAAACTGTTTTTT
d_gene: TRBD1; abundance: once; j_gene: TRBJ1-1; len: 13; v_gene: TRBV5-4; CDR3aa: CASSKQGSTEAFF; CDR3nt: TGTGCCAGCAGCAAACAGGGGAGTACTGAAGCTTTCTTT
d_gene: NA; abundance: NA; j_gene: TRBJ1-1; len: 13; v_gene: TRBV4-3; CDR3aa: CASSQEGRNEAFF; CDR3nt: TGCGCCAGCAGCCAAGAAGGGAGAAATGAAGCTTTCTTT
d_gene: NA; abundance: NA; j_gene: TRBJ1-1; len: 14; v_gene: TRBV5-6; CDR3aa: CASSRQRVNTEAFF; CDR3nt: TGTGCCAGCAGCCGACAGCGTGTGAACACTGAAGCTTTCTTT
d_gene: TRBD1; abundance: NA; j_gene: TRBJ2-5; len: 13; v_gene: TRBV25-1; CDR3aa: CASSLTGGETQYF; CDR3nt: TGTGCCAGCAGTTTGACAGGGGGGGAGACCCAGTACTTC
d_gene: NA; abundance: NA; j_gene: TRBJ1-1; len: 13; v_gene: TRBV11-2; CDR3aa: CASGRGGNAEAFF; CDR3nt: TGTGCCAGCGGACGAGGGGGTAACGCTGAAGCTTTCTTT
d_gene: NA; abundance: NA; j_gene: TRBJ2-1; len: 14; v_gene: TRBV9; CDR3aa: CASSAIQGGGEQFF; CDR3nt: TGTGCCAGCAGCGCCATACAGGGAGGGGGGGAGCAGTTCTTC
d_gene: NA; abundance: NA; j_gene: TRBJ2-7; len: 14; v_gene: TRBV5-5; CDR3aa: CASSLTDPSYEQYF; CDR3nt: TGTGCCAGCAGCCTGACTGATCCCTCCTACGAGCAGTACTTC
d_gene: NA; abundance: NA; j_gene: TRBJ1-2; len: 14; v_gene: TRBV9; CDR3aa: CASGRTQGSYGYTF; CDR3nt: TGTGCCAGCGGAAGAACCCAGGGGAGCTATGGCTACACCTTC
d_gene: NA; abundance: NA; j_gene: TRBJ2-1; len: 11; v_gene: TRBV18; CDR3aa: CASSDMYEQFF; CDR3nt: TGTGCCAGCTCCGACATGTATGAGCAGTTCTTC
d_gene: NA; abundance: NA; j_gene: TRBJ1-3; len: 14; v_gene: TRBV3-1/TRBV3-2; CDR3aa: CASSQGTGGNTIYF; CDR3nt: TGTGCCAGCAGCCAAGGGACGGGGGGAAACACCATATATTTT
d_gene: TRBD1; abundance: NA; j_gene: TRBJ2-1; len: 16; v_gene: TRBV7-2; CDR3aa: CASSAPTGLTYNEQFF; CDR3nt: TGTGCCAGCAGCGCCCCGACAGGGCTAACCTACAATGAGCAGTTCTTC
d_gene: NA; abundance: NA; j_gene: TRBJ1-5; len: 15; v_gene: TRBV18; CDR3aa: CASSPAGGWNQPQHF; CDR3nt: TGTGCCAGCTCACCAGCGGGAGGGTGGAATCAGCCCCAGCATTTT
d_gene: NA; abundance: few; j_gene: TRBJ1-1; len: 14; v_gene: TRBV2; CDR3aa: CASSEHAGLTEAFF; CDR3nt: TGTGCCAGCAGTGAACACGCTGGGCTCACTGAAGCTTTCTTT
d_gene: NA; abundance: NA; j_gene: TRBJ2-2; len: 15; v_gene: TRBV9; CDR3aa: CASSTRQQNTGELFF; CDR3nt: TGTGCCAGCAGCACGCGACAGCAGAACACCGGGGAGCTGTTTTTT
d_gene: TRBD1; abundance: NA; j_gene: TRBJ2-1; len: 13; v_gene: TRBV7-2; CDR3aa: CASSAQGINEQFF; CDR3nt: TGTGCCAGCAGCGCACAGGGGATCAATGAGCAGTTCTTC
d_gene: NA; abundance: NA; j_gene: TRBJ2-1; len: 11; v_gene: TRBV2; CDR3aa: CASSTYNEQFF; CDR3nt: TGTGCCAGCAGTACATACAATGAGCAGTTCTTC
d_gene: TRBD1; abundance: once; j_gene: TRBJ2-2; len: 19; v_gene: TRBV7-6; CDR3aa: CASSIRAGTGGANTGELFF; CDR3nt: TGTGCCAGCAGCATCCGTGCCGGGACAGGGGGCGCGAACACCGGGGAGCTGTTTTTT
d_gene: NA; abundance: NA; j_gene: TRBJ2-2; len: 14; v_gene: TRBV25-1; CDR3aa: CASSEYSNTGELFF; CDR3nt: TGTGCCAGCAGTGAATATAGCAACACCGGGGAGCTGTTTTTT
d_gene: NA; abundance: NA; j_gene: TRBJ2-7; len: 13; v_gene: TRBV9; CDR3aa: CASSVDSSYEQYF; CDR3nt: TGTGCCAGCAGCGTAGACAGCTCCTACGAGCAGTACTTC
d_gene: TRBD2; abundance: NA; j_gene: TRBJ2-1; len: 15; v_gene: TRBV28; CDR3aa: CASSLRAGGLFEQFF; CDR3nt: TGTGCCAGCAGTTTACGGGCGGGGGGGCTGTTTGAGCAGTTCTTC
d_gene: NA; abundance: NA; j_gene: TRBJ1-2; len: 14; v_gene: TRBV7-8; CDR3aa: CASSTWTEGYGYTF; CDR3nt: TGTGCCAGCAGCACCTGGACAGAGGGCTATGGCTACACCTTC